The sequence of this T cell receptor (beta chain) was determined in a study of blood T cell repertoires in COVID-19. The method was immunoSEQ multiplex PCR; TCRdb's version includes in-frame clones alone and lacks a portion of them. The data contain fewer than 300,000 clones, 70% to 90% of them singletons. Germline values: CDR1 SGHTA, CDR2 FQGNSA. Losses at the gene ends were 2 bases for V and 12 bases for J; bases not matched to a gene: 17. The CDR3 is 16 amino acids. The specimen sequenced was peripheral blood. The chain has TRBV7-2 and TRBJ1-2, with TRBD1 matching 8 bases. The sequence derives from a woman aged 40 to 49 who had recovered from COVID-19. The CDR3 DNA sequence: TGTGCCAGCAGCTTAACCCAGGGGGCGCGAGGGAGAGTGGACACCTTC. Its protein product is CASSLTQGARGRVDTF.